These 21 T cell receptor beta chains share one sample of origin, sequenced in a study of blood T cells in healthy people across ages. Combining a sample-barcoded 5' primer with a J-beta primer mix, a second PCR ran for 7 to 11 cycles. TCRdb itself ran the 5' RACE reads through MiXCR, one entry per CDR3 protein. The sample contains approximately 730,000 distinct CDR3 sequences, 53% of which appear only once. The sample consisted of blood. Receptors were obtained from a man at least 80 years old in good health.

The chain is built from TRBV6-1 and TRBJ1-4; D unclear. The length of the CDR3 is 14 residues. The germline gives CDR1 MNHNS, CDR2 SASEGT. The germline V and J ends were trimmed by 5 bases and 0 bases, with 7 bases remaining between them. DNA for the CDR3: TGTGCCAGCAGTCCGGTGTCAACTAATGAAAAACTGTTTTTT. It codes for CASSPVSTNEKLFF.

The rearrangement links TRBV20-1 to TRBJ2-7; TRBD2 might be the D (6 bases). Germline values: CDR1 DFQATT, CDR2 SNEGSKA (reference sequence). This CDR3 has 15 amino acids. The V gene lost 5 bases and the J gene lost 6 bases, with 23 bases spanning the gap. In DNA, the CDR3 is TGCAGTGCTCCCCGTTGGGGGGACTCCGTTGCCGAGCAGTACTTC. Translated, it gives CSAPRWGDSVAEQYF.

The chain couples TRBV5-1 to TRBJ2-7; D is possibly TRBD2 (6 bases). Trimming shortened V by 2 bases and J by 0 bases, and 15 bases separated the two germline ends. CDR3 length: 16 amino acids. Germline V gene data show CDR1 as SGHRS and CDR2 as YFSETQ. CDR3 DNA: TGCGCCAGCAGCTTTGGGACGGGACTGAGCTCCTACGAGCAGTACTTC. This codes for CASSFGTGLSSYEQYF.

This clonotype was seen more than once but under ten times. The chain links TRBV20-1 to TRBJ1-1, with 9 bases lining up with TRBD1. The trim removed 6 bases at V and 2 bases at J, leaving 13 bases unmatched. Germline assignment: CDR1 DFQATT and CDR2 SNEGSKA (reference sequence). This CDR3 is built from 16 residues. CDR3 DNA sequence: TGCAGTGCGGACCGGACAGGGGCTCGTCTAAACACTGAAGCTTTCTTT. This codes for CSADRTGARLNTEAFF.

This chain joins TRBV12-3 or TRBV12-4 and TRBJ2-4; D is undetermined. The V end was cut by 4 bases, the J end by 2 bases, with 6 bases between. CDR3 length equals 13 residues. CDR3 nucleotide sequence: TGTGCCAGCAGTTCCCATCCCAAAAACATTCAGTACTTC. Encoded protein: CASSSHPKNIQYF.

This clonotype has only a few counts. This chain links TRBV6-2 or TRBV6-3 with TRBJ2-6; tentatively, D is TRBD2 (5 bases). The V and J ends lost 0 bases and 1 base respectively, with 13 bases between them. The CDR3 runs 18 residues. Germline-derived CDR1 and CDR2 are MNHEY and SVGEGT. CDR3 loop: CASSYSKEGRSGANVLTF. DNA for the CDR3: TGTGCCAGCAGTTACTCGAAAGAGGGTCGATCTGGGGCCAACGTCCTGACTTTC.

This clonotype was recorded a few times. This chain uses TRBV12-5 with TRBJ2-7, with D hard to call. The J call may be in error: the DNA end matches TRBJ2-5 better. Germline assignment: CDR1 LGHNT and CDR2 FRNRAP. The CDR3 covers 15 residues. CDR3 coding DNA: TGTGCTAGTGGTTTCCCTAGTGAGGCAAAAGAGACCCAGTACTTC. Translation gives CASGFPSEAKETQYF.

This clonotype was counted between two and nine times. The chain is built from TRBV7-2 and TRBJ2-1; perhaps TRBD2 as D (5 bases). The V end was cut by 0 bases, the J end by 8 bases, with 11 bases between. CDR1 is SGHTA, CDR2 FQGNSA, per germline. This CDR3 has 14 amino acids. CDR3: CASSLAGVPYEQFF. The CDR3 bases are TGTGCCAGCAGCTTAGCGGGAGTACCGTATGAGCAGTTCTTC. Full variable domain (outside the CDR3, taken from reference TRBV7-2 and TRBJ2-1): GAGVSQSPSNKVTEKGKDVELRCDPISGHTALYWYRQSLGQGLEFLIYFQGNSAPDKSGLPSDRFSAERTGGSVSTLTIQRTQQEDSAVYLCASSLAGVPYEQFFGPGTRLTVL.

The V call is TRBV7-9, the J call TRBJ1-6; D gene ambiguous. CDR3 length: 13 residues. Germline V gives CDR1 SEHNR, CDR2 FQNEAQ (reference sequence). The germline V and J ends were trimmed by 7 bases and 6 bases, with 10 bases remaining between them. CDR3 amino acids: CASTAEGNSPLHF. As DNA, the CDR3 is TGTGCCAGCACCGCCGAGGGTAATTCACCCCTCCACTTT.

The chain recombines TRBV6-5 with TRBJ2-1; D is possibly TRBD1 or TRBD2 (5 bases each). This CDR3 contains 13 residues. Germline V CDR1 and CDR2: MNHEY, SVGAGI. Trimming stripped 6 bases from V and 9 bases from J, with 15 bases between. CDR3 in DNA: TGTGCCAGCAGCCCCCGAGGGGTTACTGAGCAGTTCTTC. It encodes CASSPRGVTEQFF.

This clonotype has more than one count but fewer than ten. V and J are TRBV10-1 and TRBJ2-7; a possible D gene is TRBD2 (5 bases). Trimming pared 5 bases from V and 0 bases from J, leaving 14 bases between. This CDR3 spans 15 amino acids. CDR1 is WNHNN and CDR2 is SYGVQD in the germline V gene (reference sequence). CDR3 nucleotides: TGCGCCAGCAGTACCCTAGCCGGGGACTCCTACGAGCAGTACTTC. Its translation: CASSTLAGDSYEQYF.

The rearrangement joins TRBV6-2 or TRBV6-3 to TRBJ2-3; tentatively, D is TRBD1 or TRBD2 (6 bases each). From germline, CDR1 is MNHEY and CDR2 SVGEGT. V lost 2 bases to trimming and J lost 0 bases, with 12 bases between them. The CDR3 extends over 16 amino acids. This CDR3 is CASSYPRRGSTDTQYF. The CDR3 coding sequence is TGTGCCAGCAGTTACCCCAGGAGGGGGAGCACAGATACGCAGTATTTT.

The chain recombines TRBV7-9 with TRBJ2-1; the D call may be TRBD1 or TRBD2 (6 bases each). V was pared by 4 bases and J by 4 bases, with 20 bases between. In germline, CDR1 is SEHNR, CDR2 FQNEAQ (reference sequence). The CDR3 loop spans 17 amino acids. CDR3 DNA sequence: TGTGCCAGCAGCTCATTAGGGGGGCTAGCGCTTTACAATGAGCAGTTCTTC. As protein: CASSSLGGLALYNEQFF.

V gene TRBV10-3 combines with J gene TRBJ2-1; D is unresolved. The CDR3 has 14 residues. In germline, CDR1 is ENHRY, CDR2 SYGVKD. Between the trimmed V and J ends, which lost 4 bases and 7 bases, there was a span of 14 bases. This CDR3 is CAISGTLAVNEQFF. CDR3 bases: TGTGCCATCAGTGGTACCTTGGCAGTAAATGAGCAGTTCTTC.

The V gene is TRBV29-1, the J gene TRBJ2-3, with 7 bases that match TRBD2. Unmatched junction bases numbered 4, after V lost 0 bases and J lost 1 base. The CDR3 is 15 residues long. CDR1 SQVTM and CDR2 ANQGSEA come from the germline V gene. The CDR3 DNA reads TGCAGCGTTGAAGATGGACTAGTTCGCACAGATACGCAGTATTTT. Translating gives CSVEDGLVRTDTQYF.

This chain connects TRBV7-2 to TRBJ2-1; TRBD2 aligns across 9 bases. Trimming removed 4 bases from V and 7 bases from J; junction bases left unmatched: 11. Germline CDR1 is SGHTA and CDR2 is FQGNSA. The CDR3 is 16 residues long. The CDR3 DNA reads TGTGCCAGCAGCTCCACGGCAGCGGGAGGAGATAATGAGCAGTTCTTC. Its protein is CASSSTAAGGDNEQFF.

This clonotype turned up a few times. The CDR3 protein is CASSPPGIPTKNIQYF. The CDR3 nucleotides are TGTGCCAGCAGCCCCCCCGGGATCCCTACCAAAAACATTCAGTACTTC. V gene TRBV6-2 or TRBV6-3 combines with J gene TRBJ2-4, with a possible D match to TRBD2 (5 bases). The V end was cut by 6 bases, the J end by 2 bases, with 17 bases between. The CDR3 runs to 16 residues. The germline V gene has CDR1 MNHEY and CDR2 SVGEGT.

This clonotype was observed a handful of times. J is TRBJ2-7 and V is TRBV15; D possibly matches TRBD1 or TRBD2 (6 bases each). Germline assignment: CDR1 LNHNV and CDR2 YYDKDF (reference sequence). V lost 5 bases, J lost 0 bases, and 11 bases lay in between. This CDR3 contains 14 residues. Here the CDR3 DNA reads TGTGCCACCAGCGCGGGACATTCCTCCTACGAGCAGTACTTC. Translation gives CATSAGHSSYEQYF.

This clonotype appeared a few times. V gene TRBV25-1 combines with J gene TRBJ1-2; the D gene is possibly TRBD1 (6 bases). Trimming cost V 3 bases and J 7 bases, with 18 bases left between them. CDR3 length equals 15 residues. Germline V lookup: CDR1 MGHDK, CDR2 SYGVNS. The CDR3 loop reads CASSERGTIPSGYTF. In DNA, the CDR3 is TGTGCCAGCAGTGAGCGGGGGACAATCCCTTCTGGCTACACCTTC.

The genes are TRBV5-4 and TRBJ2-5; TRBD2 agrees at 7 bases. Germline-derived CDR1 and CDR2 are SGHNT and YYREEE (reference sequence). The CDR3 has 13 residues. Germline trimming cut 5 bases from V and 5 bases from J; bases unmatched to any gene: 6. For the CDR3, the DNA is TGTGCCAGCAGACGCGGACTAGTTGAGACCCAGTACTTC. Residues: CASRRGLVETQYF. Drawing the rest from reference TRBV5-4 and TRBJ2-5, the complete variable domain is ETGVTQSPTHLIKTRGQQVTLRCSSQSGHNTVSWYQQALGQGPQFIFQYYREEENGRGNFPPRFSGLQFPNYSSELNVNALELDDSALYLCASRRGLVETQYFGPGTRLLVL.

The chain joins TRBV20-1 to TRBJ2-1, with D tentatively TRBD2 (5 bases). Germline CDR1 reads DFQATT; CDR2 reads SNEGSKA (reference sequence). Trimming left V 5 bases short and J 8 bases short, with 16 bases between. CDR3 length equals 13 residues. The CDR3 coding sequence is TGCAGTGCTCCTGAGGGAAGGCGGGATGAGCAGTTCTTC. Protein: CSAPEGRRDEQFF.